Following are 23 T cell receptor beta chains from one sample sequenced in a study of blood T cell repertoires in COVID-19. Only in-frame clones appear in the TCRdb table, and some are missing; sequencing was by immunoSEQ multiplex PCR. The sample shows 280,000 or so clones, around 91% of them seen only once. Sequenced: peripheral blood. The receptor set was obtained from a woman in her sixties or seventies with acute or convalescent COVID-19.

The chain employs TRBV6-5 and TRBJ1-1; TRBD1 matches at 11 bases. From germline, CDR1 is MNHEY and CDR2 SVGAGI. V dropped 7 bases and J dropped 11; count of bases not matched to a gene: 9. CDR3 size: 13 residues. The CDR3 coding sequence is TGTGCCAGCAAAGGACAGGGGGCGTTACAGGCTTTCTTT. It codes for CASKGQGALQAFF.

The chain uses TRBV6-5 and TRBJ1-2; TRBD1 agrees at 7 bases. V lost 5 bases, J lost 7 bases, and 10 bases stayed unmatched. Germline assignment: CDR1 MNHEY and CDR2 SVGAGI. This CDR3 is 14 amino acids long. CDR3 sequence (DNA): TGTGCCAGCAGTCGGGCAACGACAGGGTCTGGCTACACCTTC. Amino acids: CASSRATTGSGYTF.

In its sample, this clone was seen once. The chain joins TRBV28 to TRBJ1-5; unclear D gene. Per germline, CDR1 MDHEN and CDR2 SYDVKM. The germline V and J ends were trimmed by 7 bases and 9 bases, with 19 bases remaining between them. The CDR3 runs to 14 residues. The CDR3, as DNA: TGTGCCAGCACCGCCGGCGGGCCTGCGTGGCCCCAGCATTTT. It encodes CASTAGGPAWPQHF.

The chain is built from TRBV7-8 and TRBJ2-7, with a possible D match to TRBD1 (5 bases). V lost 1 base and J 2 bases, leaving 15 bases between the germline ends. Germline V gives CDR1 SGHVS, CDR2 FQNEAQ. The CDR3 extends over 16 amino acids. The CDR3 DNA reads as TGTGCCAGCAGCTTAGATGAGGTTAGGGGAACCTACGAGCAGTACTTC. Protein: CASSLDEVRGTYEQYF.

DNA for the CDR3: TGTGCCAGCAGAGATTCGGGACTCGGCCAGCCCCAGCATTTT. It yields the protein CASRDSGLGQPQHF. V usage is TRBV28 and J usage is TRBJ1-5, with D possibly matching TRBD1 (5 bases). Germline V gene data show CDR1 as MDHEN and CDR2 as SYDVKM. CDR3 length equals 14 residues. Deletions cut 6 bases from V and 7 bases from J, with 16 bases between.

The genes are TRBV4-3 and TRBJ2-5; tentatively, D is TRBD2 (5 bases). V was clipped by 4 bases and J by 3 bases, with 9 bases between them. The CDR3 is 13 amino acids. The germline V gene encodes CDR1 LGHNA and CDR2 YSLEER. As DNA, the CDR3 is TGCGCCAGCAGCCCGTCCGGGGAAGAGACCCAGTACTTC. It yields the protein CASSPSGEETQYF.

Here the CDR3 reads CASSSLSGHNEQFF. The CDR3 DNA is TGTGCCAGCAGCTCCCTCTCTGGGCACAATGAGCAGTTCTTC. V usage is TRBV11-3 and J usage is TRBJ2-1; unclear D gene. The CDR3 runs to 14 residues. Germline-derived CDR1 and CDR2 are SGHNT and YENEEA. Trimming shortened V by 4 bases and J by 5 bases, and 12 bases separated the two germline ends.

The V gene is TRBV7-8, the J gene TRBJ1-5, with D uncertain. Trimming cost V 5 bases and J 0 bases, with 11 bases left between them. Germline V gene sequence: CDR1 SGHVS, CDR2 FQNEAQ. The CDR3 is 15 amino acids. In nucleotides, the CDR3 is TGTGCCAGCAGCGTAGGACTTAGTAGCAATCAGCCCCAGCATTTT. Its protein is CASSVGLSSNQPQHF.

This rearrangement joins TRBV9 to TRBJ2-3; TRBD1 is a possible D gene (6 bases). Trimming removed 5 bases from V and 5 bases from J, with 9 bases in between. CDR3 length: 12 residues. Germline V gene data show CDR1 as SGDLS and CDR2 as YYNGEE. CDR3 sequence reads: CASSHRVDTQYF. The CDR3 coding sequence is TGTGCCAGCAGTCACAGGGTAGATACGCAGTATTTT.

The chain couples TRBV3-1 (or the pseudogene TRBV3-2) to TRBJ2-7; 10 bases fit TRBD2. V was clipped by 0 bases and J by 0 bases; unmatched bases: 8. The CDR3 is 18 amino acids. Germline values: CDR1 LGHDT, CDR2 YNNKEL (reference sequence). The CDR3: CASSQESPTSGASYEQYF. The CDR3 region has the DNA TGTGCCAGCAGCCAAGAGAGCCCAACTAGCGGGGCCTCCTACGAGCAGTACTTC.

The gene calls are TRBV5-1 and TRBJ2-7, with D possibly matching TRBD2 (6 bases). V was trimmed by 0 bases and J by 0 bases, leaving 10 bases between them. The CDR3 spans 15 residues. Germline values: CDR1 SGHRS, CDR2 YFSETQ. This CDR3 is CASSLAAGFSYEQYF. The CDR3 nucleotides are TGCGCCAGCAGCTTGGCGGCGGGGTTCTCCTACGAGCAGTACTTC.

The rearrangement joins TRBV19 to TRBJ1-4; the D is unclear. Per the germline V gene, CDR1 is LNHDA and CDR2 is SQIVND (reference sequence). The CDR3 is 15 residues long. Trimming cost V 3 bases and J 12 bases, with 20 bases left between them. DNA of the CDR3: TGTGCCAGTAGTATTGCAAGACCACAAAGGCTAGAACTGTTTTTT. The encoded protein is CASSIARPQRLELFF.

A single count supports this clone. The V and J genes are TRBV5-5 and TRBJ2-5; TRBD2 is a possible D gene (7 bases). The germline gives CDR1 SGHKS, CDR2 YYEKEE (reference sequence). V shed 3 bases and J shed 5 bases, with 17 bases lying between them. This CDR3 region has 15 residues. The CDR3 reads CASSSPGGLRETQYF. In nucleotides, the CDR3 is TGTGCCAGCAGCTCCCCGGGGGGCCTCCGGGAGACCCAGTACTTC.

CDR3 bases: TGTGCCAGCTCACCAGAATCAGGGGTAGGCATGAACACTGAAGCTTTCTTT. Protein: CASSPESGVGMNTEAFF. The V and J genes are TRBV18 and TRBJ1-1; D is possibly TRBD1 (6 bases). Looked up from germline, CDR1 is KGHSH and CDR2 is LQKENI. This CDR3 spans 17 amino acids. The ends were cut back, 2 bases at V and 0 bases at J, with 16 bases in the middle.

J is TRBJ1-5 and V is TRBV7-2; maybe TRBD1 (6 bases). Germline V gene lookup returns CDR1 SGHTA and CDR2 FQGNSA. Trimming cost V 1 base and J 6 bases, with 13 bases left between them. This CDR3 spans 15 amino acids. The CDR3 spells CASSLEGGATQPQHF. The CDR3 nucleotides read TGTGCCAGCAGCTTAGAGGGGGGGGCTACTCAGCCCCAGCATTTT.

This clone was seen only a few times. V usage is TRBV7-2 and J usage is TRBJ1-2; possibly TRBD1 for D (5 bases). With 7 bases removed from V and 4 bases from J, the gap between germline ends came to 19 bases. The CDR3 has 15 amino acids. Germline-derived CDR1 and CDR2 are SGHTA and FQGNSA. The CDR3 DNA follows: TGTGCCAGCACGTCTCGGCGGGGCGCCTTCTATGGCTACACCTTC. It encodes CASTSRRGAFYGYTF.

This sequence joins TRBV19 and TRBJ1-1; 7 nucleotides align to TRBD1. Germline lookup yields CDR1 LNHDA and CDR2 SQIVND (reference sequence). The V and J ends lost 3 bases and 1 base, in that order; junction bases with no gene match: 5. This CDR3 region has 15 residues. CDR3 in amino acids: CASSITSGGNTEAFF. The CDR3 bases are TGTGCCAGTAGTATCACGTCAGGGGGGAACACTGAAGCTTTCTTT.

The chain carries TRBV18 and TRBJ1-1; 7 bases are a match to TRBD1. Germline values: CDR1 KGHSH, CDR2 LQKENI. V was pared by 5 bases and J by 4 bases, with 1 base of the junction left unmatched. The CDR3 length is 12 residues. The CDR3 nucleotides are TGTGCCAGCTCAAGGACAGGCACTGAAGCTTTCTTT. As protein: CASSRTGTEAFF.

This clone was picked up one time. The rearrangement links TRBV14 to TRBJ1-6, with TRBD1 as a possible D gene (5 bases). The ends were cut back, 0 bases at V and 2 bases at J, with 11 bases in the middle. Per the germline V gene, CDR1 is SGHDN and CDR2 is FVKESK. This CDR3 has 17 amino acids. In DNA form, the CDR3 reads TGTGCCAGCAGCCAAGACTCCAGGGTCACCTATAATTCACCCCTCCACTTT. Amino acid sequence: CASSQDSRVTYNSPLHF.

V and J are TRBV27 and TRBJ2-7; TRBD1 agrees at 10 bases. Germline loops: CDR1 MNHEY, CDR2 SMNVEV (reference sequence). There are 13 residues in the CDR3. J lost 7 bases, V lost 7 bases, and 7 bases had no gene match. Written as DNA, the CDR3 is TGTGCCAGCAAAGGGACAGGGGTATGGGAGCAGTACTTC. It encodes CASKGTGVWEQYF.

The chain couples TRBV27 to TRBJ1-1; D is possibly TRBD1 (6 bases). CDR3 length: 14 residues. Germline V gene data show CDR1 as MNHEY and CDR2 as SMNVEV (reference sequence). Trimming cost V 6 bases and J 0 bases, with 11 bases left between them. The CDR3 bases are TGTGCCAGCAGCCGAGGGGACATGAACACTGAAGCTTTCTTT. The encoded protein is CASSRGDMNTEAFF.

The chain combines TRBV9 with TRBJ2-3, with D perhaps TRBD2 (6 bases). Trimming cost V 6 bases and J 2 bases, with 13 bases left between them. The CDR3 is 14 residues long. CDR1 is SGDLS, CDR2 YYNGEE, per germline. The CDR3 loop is CASTPGGVTDTQYF. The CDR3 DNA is TGTGCCAGCACCCCCGGAGGGGTCACAGATACGCAGTATTTT.

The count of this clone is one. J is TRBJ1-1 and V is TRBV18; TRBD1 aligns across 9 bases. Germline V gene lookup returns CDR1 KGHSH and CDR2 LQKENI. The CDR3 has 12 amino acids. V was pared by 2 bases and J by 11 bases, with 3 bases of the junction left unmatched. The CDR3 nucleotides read TGTGCCAGCTCACCAACGGGACAGGGCGCTTTCTTT. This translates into CASSPTGQGAFF.